The 25 T cell receptor beta chains below were found in one sample sequenced in a study of control samples from healthy donors and cancer patients. Using immunoSEQ multiplex PCR, the repertoire was profiled, and TCRdb retains in-frame clones only, with some absent. The sample consists of about 63,000 clones, 75% to 85% of them appearing once. Sample: blood. Receptors originate from a man between 35 and 55 years old in good health.

This clone occurred once. The chain combines TRBV23-1 with TRBJ1-1, with 7 bases that match TRBD1. TRBV23-1 is labeled an ORF, and its function is uncertain. The V segment lost 5 bases and the J segment 1 base; nucleotides outside the gene matches: 10. The CDR3 spans 16 residues. In nucleotides, the CDR3 is TGCGCCAGCAGTGGTCAGGGGGGTTTCGGGAACACTGAAGCTTTCTTT. Protein: CASSGQGGFGNTEAFF.

This chain links TRBV28 with TRBJ2-5; 10 positions match TRBD1. This CDR3 is built from 16 residues. Germline-derived CDR1 and CDR2 are MDHEN and SYDVKM. The V segment lost 3 bases and the J segment 4 bases; nucleotides outside the gene matches: 8. In nucleotides, the CDR3 is TGTGCCAGCAGTTTCCGGACAGGGGGGATAAGAGAGACCCAGTACTTC. Its translation: CASSFRTGGIRETQYF.

The CDR3 here is CAISSNGNNEQFF. In DNA form, the CDR3 reads TGTGCCATCAGTTCGAACGGGAACAATGAGCAGTTCTTC. The chain joins TRBV10-3 to TRBJ2-1, with D maybe TRBD2 (5 bases). CDR3 size: 13 residues. V lost 5 bases to trimming and J lost 5 bases, with 10 bases between them. The germline V gene encodes CDR1 ENHRY and CDR2 SYGVKD.

The chain has TRBV4-1 and TRBJ2-3; D is unclear. CDR1 and CDR2 (germline): MGHRA, YSYEKL. This CDR3 is built from 15 residues. V gave up 1 base and J gave up 0 bases, with 8 bases separating them. The CDR3 loop is CASSQGVASTDTQYF. The CDR3, as DNA: TGCGCCAGCAGCCAAGGGGTCGCCAGCACAGATACGCAGTATTTT.

Here the CDR3 DNA reads TGTGCCAGCAGTTACATGGGCTACGAGCAGTACTTC. It yields the protein CASSYMGYEQYF. The rearrangement uses TRBV2 and TRBJ2-7, with unresolved D. The CDR3 runs to 12 residues. Germline V gene data show CDR1 as SNHLY and CDR2 as FYNNEI. V lost 5 bases, J lost 3 bases, and 8 bases lay in between.

V is TRBV3-1 (or the pseudogene TRBV3-2) and J is TRBJ2-2, with TRBD2 matching 8 bases. CDR3 length equals 16 residues. In germline, CDR1 is LGHDT, CDR2 YNNKEL (reference sequence). Trimming took 4 bases from V and 4 from J; bases not matched to a gene: 8. The DNA for the CDR3 is TGTGCCAGCAGCCTCGGAGCGGGAGCGGGCACCGGGGAGCTGTTTTTT. Translated, it gives CASSLGAGAGTGELFF.

The rearrangement uses TRBV2 and TRBJ1-4; D not certain. V lost 9 bases, J lost 4 bases, and 6 bases lay in between. CDR1 is SNHLY and CDR2 is FYNNEI in the germline V gene. The CDR3 runs 11 residues. CDR3 in DNA: TGTGCCAGTAGTAGTAATGAAAAACTGTTTTTT. Its protein is CASSSNEKLFF.

This chain connects TRBV7-2 to TRBJ2-1, with D perhaps matching TRBD1 or TRBD2 (5 bases each). The CDR3 extends over 14 amino acids. Germline loops: CDR1 SGHTA, CDR2 FQGNSA. The germline V and J ends were trimmed by 4 bases and 5 bases, with 12 bases remaining between them. CDR3 nucleotides: TGTGCCAGCAGCTCCCGGGGCCAGAACAATGAGCAGTTCTTC. Its protein product is CASSSRGQNNEQFF.

Only a few counts were recorded for this clone. V is TRBV19 and J is TRBJ2-7; D gene unclear. CDR3 size: 13 residues. The germline CDR1 and CDR2 sequences are LNHDA and SQIVND (reference sequence). V was clipped by 10 bases and J by 0 bases, with 13 bases between them. The CDR3 spells CATKKTDSYEQYF. CDR3 DNA: TGTGCCACCAAGAAGACTGACTCCTACGAGCAGTACTTC.

The rearrangement links TRBV27 to TRBJ2-5, with 16 bases identical to TRBD2. Losses at the gene ends were 5 bases for V and 5 bases for J; bases not matched to a gene: 8. Germline values: CDR1 MNHEY, CDR2 SMNVEV (reference sequence). The CDR3 sequence is 17 residues long. In DNA form, the CDR3 reads TGTGCCAGCAGTGCGGGAACGGGACTAGCGGGGGGGGAGACCCAGTACTTC. Amino acid sequence: CASSAGTGLAGGETQYF.

Here the CDR3 reads CASSPRTGRYEQYF. CDR3 nucleotide sequence: TGTGCCAGCAGTCCAAGGACAGGGAGGTACGAGCAGTACTTC. The rearrangement links TRBV27 to TRBJ2-7, with 8 bases lining up with TRBD1. Germline V gene data show CDR1 as MNHEY and CDR2 as SMNVEV (reference sequence). The CDR3 extends over 14 amino acids. The junction had 7 bases not matched to a gene; V was cut back by 5 bases and J by 4 bases.

The V call is TRBV4-3, the J call TRBJ1-2; 8 bases match TRBD1. CDR1 is LGHNA, CDR2 YSLEER, per germline. With 5 bases clipped from V and 3 bases from J, the junction kept 5 bases outside the gene matches. This CDR3 region has 14 residues. As DNA, the CDR3 is TGCGCCAGCAGCTACCAGACAGGGGACTATGGCTACACCTTC. Its protein product is CASSYQTGDYGYTF.

This clone was picked up a small number of times. This chain connects TRBV12-2 to TRBJ1-5; TRBD1 is the table's D call and was not checked against the DNA. TRBV12-2 is a known pseudogene. The CDR3 sequence is 16 residues long. CDR3 nucleotide sequence: TGTGCAAGTCGCTTACCGCGGGACAGCTGCAATCAGCCCCAGCATTTT. It translates to CASRLPRDSCNQPQHF.

This clone has a single count. The CDR3 sequence: CASSLRDRVYGYTF. As DNA, the CDR3 is TGTGCCAGCAGCCTCCGGGACAGGGTCTATGGCTACACCTTC. The chain links TRBV5-6 to TRBJ1-2, with 9 nucleotides matching TRBD1. Germline loops: CDR1 SGHDT, CDR2 YYEEEE. V lost 4 bases to trimming and J lost 4 bases; unmatched junction nucleotides: 5. CDR3 length: 14 amino acids.

The V call is TRBV18, the J call TRBJ1-1, with TRBD1 identical over 7 bases. This CDR3 has 13 amino acids. Trimming took 1 base from V and 5 from J; bases not matched to a gene: 1. Germline V CDR1 and CDR2: KGHSH, LQKENI. The CDR3 DNA reads as TGTGCCAGCTCACCACAGGGGGCTACTGAAGCTTTCTTT. Amino acid sequence: CASSPQGATEAFF.

The CDR3 protein is CASSPRGAQETQYF. CDR3 nucleotide sequence: TGTGCCAGCAGTCCTCGGGGGGCTCAAGAGACCCAGTACTTC. The chain is built from TRBV27 and TRBJ2-5; D possibly corresponds to TRBD2 (7 bases). CDR3 length: 14 residues. Germline CDR1 is MNHEY and CDR2 is SMNVEV (reference sequence). Between the trimmed V and J ends, which lost 5 bases and 2 bases, there was a span of 12 bases.

This chain connects TRBV28 to TRBJ2-7; weak D call: TRBD2 (6 bases). V was pared by 6 bases and J by 2 bases, with 26 bases between. Germline-derived CDR1 and CDR2 are MDHEN and SYDVKM. The CDR3 consists of 18 residues. This CDR3 is CASSPELQAWTKTYEQYF. DNA of the CDR3: TGTGCCAGCAGCCCCGAATTACAGGCCTGGACTAAGACCTACGAGCAGTACTTC. Full variable domain (missing parts from reference TRBV28 and TRBJ2-7): DVKVTQSSRYLVKRTGEKVFLECVQDMDHENMFWYRQDPGLGLRLIYFSYDVKMKEKGDIPEGYSVSREKKERFSLILESASTNQTSMYLCASSPELQAWTKTYEQYFGPGTRLTVT.

V gene TRBV29-1 combines with J gene TRBJ1-1, with no clear D. Germline values: CDR1 SQVTM, CDR2 ANQGSEA. This CDR3 has 11 amino acids. The CDR3 DNA reads as TGCAGTTCCACCTGGGGCACTGAAGCTTTCTTT. Protein sequence: CSSTWGTEAFF. Together with reference TRBV29-1 and TRBJ1-1, the CDR3 gives the full variable domain: SAVISQKPSRDICQRGTSLTIQCQVDSQVTMMFWYRQQPGQSLTLIATANQGSEATYESGFVIDKFPISRPNLTFSTLTVSNMSPEDSSIYLCSSTWGTEAFFGQGTRLTVV.

Only one count was recorded for this clone. CDR3 loop: CASSPPTGGDTYTGELFF. The CDR3 DNA is TGTGCCAGCAGCCCGCCCACTGGCGGGGACACTTACACCGGGGAGCTGTTTTTT. V gene TRBV3-1 (or the pseudogene TRBV3-2) combines with J gene TRBJ2-2; perhaps D is TRBD1 or TRBD2 (6 bases each). The CDR3 runs 18 residues. CDR1 is LGHDT, CDR2 YNNKEL, per germline (reference sequence). Trimming pared 4 bases from V and 3 bases from J, leaving 21 bases between.

The chain has TRBV18 and TRBJ2-7, with 7 bases lining up with TRBD1. Germline CDR1 reads KGHSH; CDR2 reads LQKENI. The CDR3 consists of 12 residues. The V and J ends lost 6 bases and 4 bases, in that order; junction bases with no gene match: 3. The CDR3 region has the DNA TGTGCCAGCTCGGCGACAGGGTACGAGCAGTACTTC. It translates to CASSATGYEQYF.

The gene calls are TRBV27 and TRBJ1-1; 7 bases align to TRBD1. Germline V gene data show CDR1 as MNHEY and CDR2 as SMNVEV (reference sequence). The CDR3 length is 13 residues. Trimming took 3 bases from V and 6 from J; bases not matched to a gene: 4. The chain's CDR3 is CASSFAGGPEAFF. CDR3 nucleotides: TGTGCCAGCAGTTTCGCAGGGGGACCTGAAGCTTTCTTT.

CDR3 protein: CASRFDRNYGYTF. CDR3 in DNA: TGTGCCAGTAGATTTGACAGAAACTATGGCTACACCTTC. V gene TRBV19 combines with J gene TRBJ1-2; a possible D gene is TRBD1 (5 bases). Trimming took 6 bases from V and 2 from J, leaving 10 bases between them. The germline V gene encodes CDR1 LNHDA and CDR2 SQIVND (reference sequence). The CDR3 has 13 amino acids.

This chain uses TRBV4-3 with TRBJ2-2; D is unclear. This CDR3 has 15 residues. V lost 4 bases, J lost 3 bases, and 12 bases lay in between. Germline CDR1 reads LGHNA; CDR2 reads YSLEER. In DNA form, the CDR3 reads TGCGCCAGCAGCCTGACCTACCCCGACACCGGGGAGCTGTTTTTT. Translating gives CASSLTYPDTGELFF.

This sequence joins TRBV6-1 and TRBJ2-7, with a tentative D call TRBD2 (6 bases). The V gene's germline CDR1 is MNHNS and CDR2 SASEGT. The CDR3 is 16 residues long. The V gene lost 0 bases and the J gene lost 2 bases, with 14 bases spanning the gap. CDR3 protein: CASSEAGGPTPYEQYF. The CDR3 coding sequence is TGTGCCAGCAGTGAAGCCGGGGGACCGACGCCCTACGAGCAGTACTTC.

V gene TRBV15 combines with J gene TRBJ2-7; 8 positions agree with TRBD2. This CDR3 has 15 amino acids. J gave up 3 bases and V 1 base, and 5 bases lay outside the gene matches. Germline CDR1 is LNHNV and CDR2 is YYDKDF (reference sequence). The CDR3 coding sequence is TGTGCCACCAGCAGAGGTACTAGCGGCCTCTACGAGCAGTACTTC. It encodes CATSRGTSGLYEQYF. Together with reference TRBV15 and TRBJ2-7, the CDR3 gives the full variable domain: DAMVIQNPRYQVTQFGKPVTLSCSQTLNHNVMYWYQQKSSQAPKLLFHYYDKDFNNEADTPDNFQSRRPNTSFCFLDIRSPGLGDTAMYLCATSRGTSGLYEQYFGPGTRLTVT.